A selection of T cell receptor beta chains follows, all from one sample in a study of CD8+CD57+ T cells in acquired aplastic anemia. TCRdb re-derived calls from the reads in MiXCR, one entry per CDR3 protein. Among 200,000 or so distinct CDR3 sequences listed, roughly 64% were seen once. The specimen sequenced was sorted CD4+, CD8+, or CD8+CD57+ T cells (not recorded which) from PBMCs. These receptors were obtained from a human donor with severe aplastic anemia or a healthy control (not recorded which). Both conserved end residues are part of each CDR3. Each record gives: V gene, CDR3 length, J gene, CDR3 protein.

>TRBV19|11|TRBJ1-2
CASSITDGYTF
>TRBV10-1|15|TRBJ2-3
CASSETGGGTDTQYF
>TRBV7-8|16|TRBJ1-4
CASSSLLEGTNEKLFF
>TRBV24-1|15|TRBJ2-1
CATSEVAGGYNEQFF
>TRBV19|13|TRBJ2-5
CASSGAKGETQYF
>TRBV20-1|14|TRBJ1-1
CSARGHRGPTEAFF
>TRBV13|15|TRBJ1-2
CASSHQGSSNYGYTF
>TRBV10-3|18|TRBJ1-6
CAISEGTGSSSYNSPLRF
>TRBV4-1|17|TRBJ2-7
CASSQVVGETIPDEQYF
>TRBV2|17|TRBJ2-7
CASAPGNPSLEPYEQYF
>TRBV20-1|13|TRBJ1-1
CSARGTGLAEAFF
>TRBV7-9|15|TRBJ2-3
CASSHLGQGFYTQYF
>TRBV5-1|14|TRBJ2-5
CASSNQGGQETQYF
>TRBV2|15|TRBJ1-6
CASSASRPGNSPLHF
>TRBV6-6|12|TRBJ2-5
CASGVLQETQYF
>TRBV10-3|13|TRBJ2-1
CAIEPGNSNEQFF
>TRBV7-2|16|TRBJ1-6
CASSAQPRGVESPLHF
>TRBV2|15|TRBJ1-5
CASTLGGLSNQPQHF
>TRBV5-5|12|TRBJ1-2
CASSLETGPNTF
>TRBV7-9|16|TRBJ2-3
CASSPRSPVVRDTQYF
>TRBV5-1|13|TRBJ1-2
CASSPDLNYGYTF
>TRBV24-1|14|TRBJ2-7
CATSESDRIGEQYF
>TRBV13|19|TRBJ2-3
CASSLLSGTGNRVGDTQYF
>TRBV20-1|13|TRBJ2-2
CSAPTPYTGELFF
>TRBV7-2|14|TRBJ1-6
CASSFAGHNSPLHF
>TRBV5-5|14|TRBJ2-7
CASSTLAGAYEQYF
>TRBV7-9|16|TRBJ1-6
CASSLEEGRRGSPLHF
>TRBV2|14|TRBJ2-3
CASKGGRSTDTQYF
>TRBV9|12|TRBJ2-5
CASSPVQETQYF
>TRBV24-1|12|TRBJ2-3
CATSVETNLQYF
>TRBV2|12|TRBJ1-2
CASSEWVYGYTF
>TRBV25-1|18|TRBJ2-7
CASSEFPRWGGEIYEQYF
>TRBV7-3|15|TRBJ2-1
CASSPGLAGGYEQFF
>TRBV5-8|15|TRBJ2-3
CASKEETASYNEQYF
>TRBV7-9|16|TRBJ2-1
CASSSTEPRGLGKQFF
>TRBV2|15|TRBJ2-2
CASRVVRGAQGELFF
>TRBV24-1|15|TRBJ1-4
CATSDLADMEEKLFF
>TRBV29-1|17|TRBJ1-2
CSVEGVGQGANRYGYTF
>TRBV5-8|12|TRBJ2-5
CASSLLGETQYF
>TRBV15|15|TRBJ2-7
CATSRVGDGSYEQYF
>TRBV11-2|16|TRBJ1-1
CASSPSPGQGFTEAFF